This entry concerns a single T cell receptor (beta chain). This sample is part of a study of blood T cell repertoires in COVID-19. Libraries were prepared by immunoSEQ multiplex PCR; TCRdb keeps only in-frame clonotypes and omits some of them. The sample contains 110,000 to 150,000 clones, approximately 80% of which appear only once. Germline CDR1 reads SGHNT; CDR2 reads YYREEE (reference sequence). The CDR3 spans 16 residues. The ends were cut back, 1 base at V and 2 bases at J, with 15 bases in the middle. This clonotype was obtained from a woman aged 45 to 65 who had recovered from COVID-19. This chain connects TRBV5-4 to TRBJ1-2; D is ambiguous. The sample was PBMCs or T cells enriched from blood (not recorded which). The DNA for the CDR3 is TGTGCCAGCAGCTTGCGCTTCGGGGAGGGAAACTATGGCTACACCTTC. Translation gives CASSLRFGEGNYGYTF.